This T cell receptor (beta chain) was captured in a study of neurological immune-mediated disorders. Notes on the study in general: Healthy controls had more TCR clonal expansion than multiple sclerosis, which showed the least, whereas HTLV-1-associated myelopathy showed the most. None of the CDR3 amino acid sequences of expanded clones recurred across subjects, suggesting private repertoires in all groups.

TCRdb re-called the 5' RACE reads through MiXCR, storing one row per CDR3 protein. The sample has 30,000 or so distinct CDR3 sequences; about 12% are singletons. This clonotype showed up many times. Its target is unknown. The sample comprised PBMCs. The origin of this receptor is a man between 60 and 75 years old in good health.

The DNA for the CDR3 is TGTGCCAGCAGCTTTACGGGGGGGCCGGGTGAGCAGTTCTTC. Translation gives CASSFTGGPGEQFF. The chain employs TRBV7-3 and TRBJ2-1; the match to TRBD2 covers 8 bases. The CDR3 spans 14 residues. Germline V gene data show CDR1 as SGHTA and CDR2 as FQGTGA. V trimming: 3 bases; J trimming: 9 bases; junction bases outside the gene matches: 7.